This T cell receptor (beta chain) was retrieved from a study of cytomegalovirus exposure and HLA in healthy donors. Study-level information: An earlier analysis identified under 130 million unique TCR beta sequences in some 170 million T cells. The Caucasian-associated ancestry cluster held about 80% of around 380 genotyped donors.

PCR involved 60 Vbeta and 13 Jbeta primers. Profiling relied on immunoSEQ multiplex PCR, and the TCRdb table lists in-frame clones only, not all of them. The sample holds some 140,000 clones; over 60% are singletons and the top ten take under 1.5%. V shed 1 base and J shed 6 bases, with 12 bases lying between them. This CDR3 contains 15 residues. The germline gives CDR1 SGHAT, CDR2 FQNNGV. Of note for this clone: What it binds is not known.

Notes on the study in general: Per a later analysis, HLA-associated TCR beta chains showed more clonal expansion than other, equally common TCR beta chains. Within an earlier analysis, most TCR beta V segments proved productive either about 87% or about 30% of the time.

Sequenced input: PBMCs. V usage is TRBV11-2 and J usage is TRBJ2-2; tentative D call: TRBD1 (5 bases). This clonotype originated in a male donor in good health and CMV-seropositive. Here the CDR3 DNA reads TGTGCCAGCAGCTTAGTAACACAGGTAGCCGGGGAGCTGTTTTTT. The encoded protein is CASSLVTQVAGELFF. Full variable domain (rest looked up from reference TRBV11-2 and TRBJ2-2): EAGVAQSPRYKIIEKRQSVAFWCNPISGHATLYWYQQILGQGPKLLIQFQNNGVVDDSQLPKDRFSAERLKGVDSTLKIQPAKLEDSAVYLCASSLVTQVAGELFFGEGSRLTVL.